This TCR beta chain was sequenced in a study of monozygotic twins with inflammatory bowel disease. Findings of the study overall: Fewer shared clonotypes with others were found in IBD patients than in healthy twins, especially with disease activity.

Concerning this clonotype: Its antigen is unidentified.

Sampling involved one blood draw (2.5 ml) for every donor. The CDR3 totals 14 residues. Germline CDR1 reads MNHNS; CDR2 reads SASEGT. Template switching incorporated UMIs with a 6-nucleotide sample barcode. Reanalyzing the 5' RACE reads, TCRdb keeps one entry per CDR3 protein, without DNA. In total, the table holds around 400,000 distinct CDR3 sequences. The source material was blood. This TCR came from a human donor with ulcerative colitis or Crohn's disease, or a healthy co-twin of an affected twin (not recorded which). The chain couples TRBV6-1 to TRBJ2-1; TCRdb lists TRBD1, though no DNA is available to test this call. CDR3 protein: CASSTRDTYNEQFF.